This TCR beta chain originates from a study of blood T cell repertoires in COVID-19. Study-wide background: Samples taken during acute and convalescent COVID-19 were collected in the United States, Italy and Spain. The cDNA or gDNA used as material had been derived from T cells, B-cell-depleted T cells, or PBMCs.

In the original workflow: It was from reference gene primer amplification that nucleated cell counts were estimated. Some clones are missing from TCRdb's copy, which holds only in-frame ones; the method was immunoSEQ multiplex PCR. The D gene and trimming were derived from the DNA, and the V and J assignments and clone size from that table. The profile shows roughly 68,000 clones, 80% to 95% of them singletons. Seattle-derived patients entered the study during active infection and were followed longitudinally. The sample comprised peripheral blood. This clonotype originated in a man between 50 and 59 years old with COVID-19, enrolled during active disease.

This CDR3 reads CASSSQLAYNEQFF. DNA for the CDR3: TGTGCCAGCAGTTCCCAACTAGCTTACAATGAGCAGTTCTTC. This sequence joins TRBV27 and TRBJ2-1; D is possibly TRBD2 (6 bases). This CDR3 is 14 amino acids long. Germline V gene sequence: CDR1 MNHEY, CDR2 SMNVEV (reference sequence). V was pared by 4 bases and J by 4 bases, with 11 bases between.